The 25 T cell receptor beta chains reported below all come from one sample, sequenced in a study of cytomegalovirus exposure and HLA in healthy donors. Clones were read by immunoSEQ multiplex PCR, and TCRdb kept only the in-frame ones, dropping some. The data hold a few hundred thousand clones, with about 90% observed a single time. The specimen was PBMCs. The receptors derive from a man between 18 and 29 years old in good health and CMV-seropositive.

This chain uses TRBV5-1 with TRBJ2-5; TRBD2 matches 7 bases. Per the germline V gene, CDR1 is SGHRS and CDR2 is YFSETQ. The CDR3 is made up of 16 amino acids. Trimming removed 0 bases from V and 2 bases from J; junction bases left unmatched: 7. For the CDR3, the DNA is TGCGCCAGCAGCTTGGGGGTTAGCGGGTTTCAAGAGACCCAGTACTTC. This translates into CASSLGVSGFQETQYF. Using reference TRBV5-1 and TRBJ2-5 for the parts outside the CDR3, the full variable domain is KAGVTQTPRYLIKTRGQQVTLSCSPISGHRSVSWYQQTPGQGLQFLFEYFSETQRNKGNFPGRFSGRQFSNSRSEMNVSTLELGDSALYLCASSLGVSGFQETQYFGPGTRLLVL.

The V gene is TRBV25-1, the J gene TRBJ1-5; TRBD1 might be the D (6 bases). The CDR3 has 16 residues. V was cut by 8 bases and J by 0 bases, with 17 bases left in between. Per germline, CDR1 MGHDK and CDR2 SYGVNS. In DNA form, the CDR3 reads TGTGCCAGCCCTGAAAGGACAGAGAATAGCAATCAGCCCCAGCATTTT. Protein sequence: CASPERTENSNQPQHF.

The chain recombines TRBV7-2 with TRBJ2-3; D is uncertain. CDR3 length: 13 amino acids. Germline V gene lookup returns CDR1 SGHTA and CDR2 FQGNSA. Deletions cut 5 bases from V and 5 bases from J, with 11 bases between. CDR3 coding DNA: TGTGCCAGCAGCGCGACACGTGGAGATACGCAGTATTTT. It translates to CASSATRGDTQYF. Filled out from reference TRBV7-2 and TRBJ2-3, the complete variable domain reads GAGVSQSPSNKVTEKGKDVELRCDPISGHTALYWYRQSLGQGLEFLIYFQGNSAPDKSGLPSDRFSAERTGGSVSTLTIQRTQQEDSAVYLCASSATRGDTQYFGPGTRLTVL.

The J gene is TRBJ1-1, the V gene TRBV9; D is undetermined. V lost 1 base and J 2 bases, leaving 12 bases between the germline ends. CDR1 is SGDLS and CDR2 is YYNGEE in the germline V gene. This CDR3 spans 15 amino acids. The CDR3 loop reads CASSVNQGYNTEAFF. CDR3 sequence (DNA): TGTGCCAGCAGCGTAAATCAAGGATACAACACTGAAGCTTTCTTT.

This sequence joins TRBV15 and TRBJ2-3; D not certain. The CDR3 extends over 15 amino acids. Germline-derived CDR1 and CDR2 are LNHNV and YYDKDF (reference sequence). V was clipped by 5 bases and J by 10 bases, with 22 bases between them. The CDR3 loop is CATSQRKAGPYPQYF. The DNA for the CDR3 is TGTGCCACCAGCCAGAGAAAGGCTGGCCCATATCCGCAGTATTTT. Full variable domain (missing parts from reference TRBV15 and TRBJ2-3): DAMVIQNPRYQVTQFGKPVTLSCSQTLNHNVMYWYQQKSSQAPKLLFHYYDKDFNNEADTPDNFQSRRPNTSFCFLDIRSPGLGDTAMYLCATSQRKAGPYPQYFGPGTRLTVL.

The chain uses TRBV13 and TRBJ2-5; D unclear. The CDR3 has 12 residues. CDR1 PRHDT and CDR2 FYEKMQ come from the germline V gene (reference sequence). V lost 3 bases, J lost 5 bases, and 7 bases lay in between. CDR3 coding DNA: TGTGCCAGCAGCTTGGTTAGGGAGACCCAGTACTTC. It translates to CASSLVRETQYF.

The chain is built from TRBV18 and TRBJ2-1; D gene uncertain. CDR3 size: 11 residues. V was shortened by 2 bases and J by 6 bases, with 2 bases between the two germline ends. CDR1 and CDR2 (germline): KGHSH, LQKENI. DNA of the CDR3: TGTGCCAGCTCACCAGTCAATGAGCAGTTCTTC. This translates into CASSPVNEQFF.

The rearrangement joins TRBV10-3 to TRBJ2-5; D gene unclear. The CDR3 is 13 amino acids. Germline CDR1 is ENHRY and CDR2 is SYGVKD. The V end lost 4 bases, the J end lost 3 bases, and 9 bases lay between the germline ends. The CDR3 DNA reads as TGTGCCATCAGTGCCAGGACCGAAGAGACCCAGTACTTC. This encodes CAISARTEETQYF.

The chain recombines TRBV6-1 with TRBJ2-7; 9 bases map to TRBD2. After removal of 6 bases from V and 3 bases from J, the junction contained 6 bases not matched to a gene. Germline CDR1 reads MNHNS; CDR2 reads SASEGT. The CDR3 has 14 residues. The CDR3 region has the DNA TGTGCCAGCAGCATGACTAGCGGTTTCTACGAGCAGTACTTC. It encodes CASSMTSGFYEQYF.

The genes are TRBV7-8 and TRBJ1-1; the match to TRBD1 covers 7 bases. The CDR3 consists of 16 residues. The germline CDR1 and CDR2 sequences are SGHVS and FQNEAQ. Trimming cost V 4 bases and J 4 bases; bases outside gene matches: 12. The CDR3, as DNA: TGTGCCAGCAGCTCTCCTGGGACAGCCAGGGCCACTGAAGCTTTCTTT. This encodes CASSSPGTARATEAFF. Supplemented by reference TRBV7-8 and TRBJ1-1, the full variable domain reads GAGVSQSPRYKVAKRGQDVALRCDPISGHVSLFWYQQALGQGPEFLTYFQNEAQLDKSGLPSDRFFAERPEGSVSTLKIQRTQQEDSAVYLCASSSPGTARATEAFFGQGTRLTVV.

This chain connects TRBV9 to TRBJ2-1; TRBD2 matches at 9 bases. The germline V gene encodes CDR1 SGDLS and CDR2 YYNGEE. The CDR3 has 15 residues. Losses at the gene ends were 4 bases for V and 3 bases for J; bases not matched to a gene: 5. CDR3: CASSFLAGNYNEQFF. CDR3 bases: TGTGCCAGCAGCTTCCTAGCGGGAAACTACAATGAGCAGTTCTTC.

V gene TRBV25-1 combines with J gene TRBJ2-3, with 11 nucleotides matching TRBD2. The CDR3 covers 17 residues. Losses at the gene ends were 3 bases for V and 2 bases for J; bases not matched to a gene: 7. From germline, CDR1 is MGHDK and CDR2 SYGVNS. The CDR3 coding sequence is TGTGCCAGCAGTGAGTGGGTAGCGGGAGGGCCCACAGATACGCAGTATTTT. Its protein product is CASSEWVAGGPTDTQYF.

V usage is TRBV9 and J usage is TRBJ2-1, with a weak D call TRBD1 (6 bases). The CDR3 is 14 amino acids. V lost 0 bases to trimming and J lost 9 bases, with 13 bases between them. Per the germline V gene, CDR1 is SGDLS and CDR2 is YYNGEE. The CDR3 region has the DNA TGTGCCAGCAGCGTAGGACAGGTCTTAGGTGAGCAGTTCTTC. It is translated as CASSVGQVLGEQFF.

The DNA for the CDR3 is TGTGCCAGCAGCCCAAGGGGCCTTACCTCAGGCACAGATACGCAGTATTTT. It codes for CASSPRGLTSGTDTQYF. The V call is TRBV9, the J call TRBJ2-3, with D possibly being TRBD1 (5 bases). The CDR3 runs to 17 residues. The V end was cut by 4 bases, the J end by 1 base, with 19 bases between. Germline values: CDR1 SGDLS, CDR2 YYNGEE. The full variable domain, in which reference TRBV9 and TRBJ2-3 provide the parts outside the CDR3, is DSGVTQTPKHLITATGQRVTLRCSPRSGDLSVYWYQQSLDQGLQFLIQYYNGEERAKGNILERFSAQQFPDLHSELNLSSLELGDSALYFCASSPRGLTSGTDTQYFGPGTRLTVL.

This chain joins TRBV11-2 and TRBJ2-1; 9 bases align to TRBD1. This CDR3 has 15 amino acids. V lost 1 base to trimming and J lost 7 bases; unmatched junction nucleotides: 5. Germline V CDR1 and CDR2: SGHAT, FQNNGV. In nucleotides, the CDR3 is TGTGCCAGCAGCTTAGTAGGGACAGGGTTAAATGAGCAGTTCTTC. Translating it yields CASSLVGTGLNEQFF.

This clone showed up just once. This rearrangement joins TRBV6-1 to TRBJ2-3; 11 bases are shared with TRBD2. The V segment lost 6 bases and the J segment 10 bases; nucleotides outside the gene matches: 9. Looked up from germline, CDR1 is MNHNS and CDR2 is SASEGT. CDR3 length: 14 residues. The CDR3 region is CASRVAGGPGSQYF. In nucleotides, the CDR3 is TGTGCCAGCAGGGTAGCGGGAGGGCCTGGCTCGCAGTATTTT.

This clone was recorded a few times. V is TRBV5-1 and J is TRBJ2-2, with TRBD2 matching over 10 bases. The V gene's germline CDR1 is SGHRS and CDR2 YFSETQ. This CDR3 has 16 amino acids. J was trimmed by 4 bases and V by 4 bases; bases with no gene match: 7. This CDR3 is CASSLGTSVGTGELFF. DNA of the CDR3: TGCGCCAGCAGCCTCGGGACTAGCGTAGGCACCGGGGAGCTGTTTTTT. Filled out from reference TRBV5-1 and TRBJ2-2, the complete variable domain reads KAGVTQTPRYLIKTRGQQVTLSCSPISGHRSVSWYQQTPGQGLQFLFEYFSETQRNKGNFPGRFSGRQFSNSRSEMNVSTLELGDSALYLCASSLGTSVGTGELFFGEGSRLTVL.

The chain links TRBV7-2 to TRBJ2-2, with D perhaps matching TRBD1 (6 bases). Germline V gene lookup returns CDR1 SGHTA and CDR2 FQGNSA. The germline V and J ends were trimmed by 5 bases and 4 bases, with 14 bases remaining between them. The length of the CDR3 is 15 residues. Here the CDR3 DNA reads TGTGCCAGCAGCACCATGTGGGGGCGCACCGGGGAGCTGTTTTTT. Protein product: CASSTMWGRTGELFF. The full variable domain, its missing parts supplied by reference TRBV7-2 and TRBJ2-2, is GAGVSQSPSNKVTEKGKDVELRCDPISGHTALYWYRQSLGQGLEFLIYFQGNSAPDKSGLPSDRFSAERTGGSVSTLTIQRTQQEDSAVYLCASSTMWGRTGELFFGEGSRLTVL.

The chain employs TRBV5-4 and TRBJ2-3, with 7 bases that match TRBD2. Germline V gene sequence: CDR1 SGHNT, CDR2 YYREEE (reference sequence). This CDR3 is built from 17 residues. The J segment lost 1 base and the V segment lost 4 bases, leaving 12 bases of the junction unmatched. The CDR3 DNA follows: TGTGCCAGCAGCCCACCCCTAGCGGCGGCCCGCACAGATACGCAGTATTTT. This codes for CASSPPLAAARTDTQYF.

The chain links TRBV25-1 to TRBJ2-3; 8 bases are shared with TRBD1. Germline CDR1 is MGHDK and CDR2 is SYGVNS. Losses at the gene ends were 4 bases for V and 4 bases for J; bases not matched to a gene: 10. CDR3 length: 16 amino acids. The CDR3 DNA reads as TGTGCCAGCAGTGTGGACAGGGTGGGAAGGGCAGATACGCAGTATTTT. This codes for CASSVDRVGRADTQYF.

This chain links TRBV7-2 with TRBJ2-7; D tentatively fits TRBD1 or TRBD2 (5 bases each). Trimming removed 1 base at V and 1 base at J, with 11 bases between. This CDR3 has 15 residues. The V gene's germline CDR1 is SGHTA and CDR2 FQGNSA. DNA for the CDR3: TGTGCCAGCAGCTTAGGGGGCGCGGGTTCCTACGAGCAGTACTTC. Encoded protein: CASSLGGAGSYEQYF.

This sequence joins TRBV11-2 and TRBJ2-7; D possibly uses TRBD1 or TRBD2 (6 bases each). Trimming pared 5 bases from V and 2 bases from J, leaving 25 bases between. Looked up from germline, CDR1 is SGHAT and CDR2 is FQNNGV. This CDR3 is built from 18 residues. The CDR3 sequence is CASSLPTGRLRGAYEQYF. The CDR3 nucleotides read TGTGCCAGCAGCCTACCCACCGGGAGATTAAGGGGGGCCTACGAGCAGTACTTC.

The sample holds a few counts of this clone. This chain connects TRBV6-5 to TRBJ1-2, with D perhaps TRBD1 (5 bases). CDR3 size: 15 residues. Germline V gene lookup returns CDR1 MNHEY and CDR2 SVGAGI. Trimming left V 0 bases short and J 0 bases short, with 8 bases between. In DNA, the CDR3 is TGTGCCAGCAGTTACTCGACAGCAGCTAACTATGGCTACACCTTC. It specifies CASSYSTAANYGYTF.

This sequence joins TRBV11-2 and TRBJ1-5; D gene unclear. The CDR3 extends over 13 amino acids. In germline, CDR1 is SGHAT, CDR2 FQNNGV. The V gene lost 8 bases and the J gene lost 5 bases, with 13 bases spanning the gap. The CDR3 loop reads CASSSQWDQPQHF. DNA for the CDR3: TGTGCCAGCTCCTCACAGTGGGATCAGCCCCAGCATTTT.

The chain links TRBV6-5 to TRBJ1-4; 9 bases agree with TRBD1. The CDR3 contains 14 residues. V shed 6 bases, J shed 5 bases, and the junction held 4 bases outside the gene matches. The germline CDR1 and CDR2 sequences are MNHEY and SVGAGI. DNA of the CDR3: TGTGCCAGCAGACCGGGACAGGGAAATGAAAAACTGTTTTTT. Protein sequence: CASRPGQGNEKLFF.